The rows below give T cell receptor beta chains drawn from one sample of a study of CD8 T cells in ankylosing spondylitis. TCRdb independently ran MiXCR on the 5' RACE reads; one entry per CDR3 protein. The sample contains around 180,000 distinct CDR3 sequences, 10% to 15% of which appear only once. The specimen was blood, either unsorted or a sorted T cell fraction (not recorded which). These receptor sequences come from a female donor with ankylosing spondylitis or in good health (not recorded which). CDR3s include the opening cysteine and the closing phenylalanine or tryptophan. A D gene is named only where the DNA matches it firmly. Size is stated for part of the rows, as once, few or many counts, or as a class when the clone is expanded.

v_gene,j_gene,d_gene,abundance,CDR3aa,CDR3nt
TRBV30,TRBJ1-1,TRBD1,.,CASDRGSTEAFF,TGTGCCTCCGACAGGGGATCCACTGAAGCTTTCTTT
TRBV12-3/TRBV12-4,TRBJ2-1,.,.,CASSLPEYDMGQFF,TGTGCCAGCAGTTTACCTGAGTATGATATGGGGCAGTTCTTC
TRBV29-1,TRBJ1-1,TRBD1,many,CSVQDRKNTEAFF,TGCAGCGTCCAGGACAGGAAGAACACTGAAGCTTTCTTT
TRBV27,TRBJ2-2,TRBD1,many,CASRRIQGKHTGELFF,TGTGCCAGCCGACGAATACAGGGGAAGCACACCGGGGAGCTGTTTTTT
TRBV6-2/TRBV6-3,TRBJ2-7,TRBD1,many,CASTIPGQSSYEQYF,TGTGCCAGCACTATTCCGGGACAGAGCTCCTACGAGCAGTACTTC
TRBV28,TRBJ2-5,TRBD1,few,CASSSRTGQETQYF,TGTGCCAGCAGTTCACGGACAGGTCAAGAGACCCAGTACTTC
TRBV6-5,TRBJ2-2,.,.,CASSYLPDITGELFF,TGTGCCAGCAGTTACCTGCCGGACATCACCGGGGAGCTGTTTTTT
TRBV5-1,TRBJ1-1,.,many,CASSLAADSSTEAFF,TGCGCCAGCAGCTTGGCTGCAGATTCGAGCACTGAAGCTTTCTTT
TRBV7-8,TRBJ2-1,.,many,CASSPEMREQFF,TGTGCCAGCAGCCCCGAAATGAGAGAGCAGTTCTTC
TRBV6-2/TRBV6-3,TRBJ1-2,.,many,CASSWASGGYTF,TGTGCCAGCAGTTGGGCTTCGGGAGGCTACACCTTC
TRBV29-1,TRBJ2-7,TRBD1,many,CSATGQAYEQYF,TGCAGCGCAACCGGACAGGCCTACGAGCAGTACTTC
TRBV3-1,TRBJ2-3,.,many,CASTGGVSTDTQYF,TGTGCCAGCACCGGCGGGGTAAGCACAGATACGCAGTATTTT
TRBV20-1,TRBJ2-1,.,many,CSAGNEQFF,TGCAGTGCTGGAAATGAGCAGTTCTTC
TRBV5-1,TRBJ2-3,TRBD1,.,CASSADRGTDTQYF,TGCGCCAGCAGCGCCGACAGGGGGACAGATACGCAGTATTTT
TRBV5-6,TRBJ1-1,.,many,CASSLLGLAFF,TGTGCCAGCAGCTTGTTGGGGCTTGCTTTCTTT
TRBV12-3/TRBV12-4,TRBJ2-7,TRBD2,many,CASSLGGGSSYEQYF,TGTGCCAGCAGTTTGGGTGGCGGGAGTAGCTACGAGCAGTACTTC
TRBV5-5,TRBJ1-4,.,many,CASSPTWGANEKLFF,TGTGCCAGCAGCCCGACCTGGGGAGCTAATGAAAAACTGTTTTTT
TRBV4-1,TRBJ2-1,TRBD2,.,CASSQVTSDYNEQFF,TGCGCCAGCAGCCAAGTCACTAGCGACTACAATGAGCAGTTCTTC
TRBV7-9,TRBJ2-7,.,.,CASSPDRVSPYEQYF,TGTGCCAGCAGTCCAGACAGAGTCTCCCCCTACGAGCAGTACTTC
TRBV29-1,TRBJ1-2,.,many,CSVAIGGTNYGYTF,TGCAGCGTCGCCATAGGGGGAACCAACTATGGCTACACCTTC
TRBV12-3/TRBV12-4,TRBJ2-1,.,many,CASSFTGDNEQFF,TGTGCCAGCAGTTTTACAGGAGACAATGAGCAGTTCTTC
TRBV12-3/TRBV12-4,TRBJ1-3,.,many,CASSLRPSSGNTIYF,TGTGCCAGCAGTTTAAGACCAAGTTCTGGAAACACCATATATTTT
TRBV6-2/TRBV6-3,TRBJ2-5,.,.,CASSYSKETQYF,TGTGCCAGCAGTTACTCGAAAGAGACCCAGTACTTC
TRBV12-3/TRBV12-4,TRBJ2-3,.,.,CASSPWTSTDTQYF,TGTGCCAGCAGTCCCTGGACTAGCACAGATACGCAGTATTTT
TRBV4-1,TRBJ2-4,TRBD2,.,CASSPPLYISGRAKNIQYF,TGCGCCAGCAGCCCACCACTTTACATATCCGGGAGGGCCAAAAACATTCAGTACTTC
TRBV7-8,TRBJ1-5,TRBD1,.,CASSRTGKGQPQHF,TGTGCCAGCAGCCGGACAGGGAAAGGTCAGCCCCAGCATTTT
TRBV5-1,TRBJ1-6,TRBD1,few,CASSPGGGDGSLHF,TGCGCCAGCAGCCCAGGGGGAGGTGACGGATCCCTCCACTTT
TRBV3-1,TRBJ1-2,.,many,CASSQQGNGYTF,TGTGCCAGCAGCCAGCAGGGGAATGGCTACACCTTC
TRBV6-1,TRBJ2-1,TRBD2,.,CASSEPRLAGNNEQFF,TGTGCCAGCAGTGAGCCTCGACTAGCGGGTAATAATGAGCAGTTCTTC
TRBV10-3,TRBJ1-2,TRBD1,many,CAIRAGTAGGYTF,TGTGCCATCAGAGCCGGGACAGCTGGCGGCTACACCTTC
TRBV14,TRBJ2-3,.,many,CASSLWTYTDTQYF,TGTGCCAGCAGCCTATGGACCTACACAGATACGCAGTATTTT